The 22 T cell receptor beta chains in this list originate from one sample, sequenced in a study of shared clonotypes between healthy human individuals. Clones were sequenced by immunoSEQ multiplex PCR, and TCRdb holds only the in-frame ones, with some missing. The sample yields approximately 2,000,000 clones, around 95% seen once. Positive CCR7 selection of CD45RO-negative cells yielded the naive CD8 cells, and terminally differentiated effector memory CD45RA+ cells were excluded. Source material: naive CD8+ T cells from PBMCs. The receptors come from a man in his late teens or twenties in good health. Some clones in this sample may be carry-over from other donors' samples.

Remarks on this clone: Other DNA sequences within the sample encode an identical CDR3. This chain uses TRBV10-3 with TRBJ2-1; 15 nucleotides line up with TRBD2. J lost 7 bases, V lost 3 bases, and 1 base had no gene match. This CDR3 is 15 amino acids long. Per the germline V gene, CDR1 is ENHRY and CDR2 is SYGVKD. The CDR3 is CAISDGTSGRNEQFF. The CDR3 DNA reads as TGTGCCATCAGTGATGGGACTAGCGGGAGGAATGAGCAGTTCTTC.

J is TRBJ2-7 and V is TRBV28; tentatively, D is TRBD1 or TRBD2 (5 bases each). Trimming cost V 8 bases and J 0 bases, with 11 bases left between them. The V gene's germline CDR1 is MDHEN and CDR2 SYDVKM. The CDR3 runs to 13 residues. The CDR3 DNA is TGTGCCAGCGGCCATGGGGGCTCCTACGAGCAGTACTTC. Protein product: CASGHGGSYEQYF.

The chain has TRBV4-1 and TRBJ2-7, with unresolved D. Trimming removed 2 bases at V and 4 bases at J, with 3 bases between. Germline V gene data show CDR1 as MGHRA and CDR2 as YSYEKL. The CDR3 covers 11 residues. CDR3 in DNA: TGCGCCAGCAGCCAATCGTACGAGCAGTACTTC. Translated: CASSQSYEQYF.

This chain connects TRBV4-1 to TRBJ1-4; TRBD1 matches at 7 bases. The length of the CDR3 is 15 residues. Germline V gene sequence: CDR1 MGHRA, CDR2 YSYEKL. V was clipped by 3 bases and J by 7 bases; unmatched bases: 8. The CDR3 nucleotides read TGCGCCAGCAGCCACGGGGACAGCATAAGTGAAAAACTGTTTTTT. Encoded protein: CASSHGDSISEKLFF.

V gene TRBV2 combines with J gene TRBJ2-2; the match to TRBD2 covers 7 bases. V dropped 6 bases and J dropped 2; count of bases not matched to a gene: 6. The CDR3 is made up of 15 amino acids. Germline loops: CDR1 SNHLY, CDR2 FYNNEI. CDR3 amino acids: CASRVAGPNTGELFF. In nucleotides, the CDR3 is TGTGCCAGCAGAGTAGCGGGCCCTAACACCGGGGAGCTGTTTTTT.

V gene TRBV15 combines with J gene TRBJ2-7; 9 bases match TRBD2. This CDR3 contains 14 residues. After removal of 8 bases from V and 1 base from J, the junction contained 6 bases not matched to a gene. From germline, CDR1 is LNHNV and CDR2 YYDKDF (reference sequence). CDR3 protein: CATAGGSGSYEQYF. CDR3 sequence (DNA): TGTGCCACCGCGGGGGGGTCTGGGTCCTACGAGCAGTACTTC.

The CDR3 sequence: CASRAGTDNTGELFF. The CDR3, as DNA: TGTGCCAGCAGGGCCGGGACAGATAACACCGGGGAGCTGTTTTTT. The chain links TRBV2 to TRBJ2-2, with TRBD1 identical over 7 bases. The junction had 6 bases not matched to a gene; V was cut back by 6 bases and J by 2 bases. Germline assignment: CDR1 SNHLY and CDR2 FYNNEI. The CDR3 length is 15 residues.

The gene calls are TRBV2 and TRBJ1-4; D gene ambiguous. The germline V gene encodes CDR1 SNHLY and CDR2 FYNNEI. The germline V and J ends were trimmed by 1 base and 2 bases, with 11 bases remaining between them. The CDR3 is 16 amino acids. This chain's CDR3 is CASSEGGFVTNEKLFF. CDR3 DNA sequence: TGTGCCAGCAGTGAAGGAGGGTTTGTGACTAATGAAAAACTGTTTTTT.

This chain links TRBV6-5 with TRBJ1-2, with D maybe TRBD1 (6 bases). From germline, CDR1 is MNHEY and CDR2 SVGAGI. Trimming cost V 5 bases and J 8 bases, with 12 bases left between them. CDR3 size: 12 residues. The CDR3 DNA is TGTGCCAGCAGTCACAGGGAGGGCGGCTACACCTTC. This translates into CASSHREGGYTF.

Comment on this clone: Different DNA sequences within this sample yield the same CDR3. This chain uses TRBV19 with TRBJ2-1; 9 positions match TRBD2. V gave up 5 bases and J gave up 2 bases; unmatched junction bases: 4. CDR3 size: 15 residues. Germline CDR1 is LNHDA and CDR2 is SQIVND (reference sequence). Here the CDR3 DNA reads TGTGCCAGTAGTTTGGCGGGAGGGCCCTACAATGAGCAGTTCTTC. Translated, it gives CASSLAGGPYNEQFF.

CDR3 residues: CSVVGKDLAKNIQYF. DNA for the CDR3: TGCAGCGTGGTGGGGAAGGACTTAGCCAAAAACATTCAGTACTTC. The rearrangement joins TRBV29-1 to TRBJ2-4; weak D call: TRBD2 (5 bases). CDR3 size: 15 residues. CDR1 is SQVTM and CDR2 is ANQGSEA in the germline V gene. Between the trimmed V and J ends, which lost 6 bases and 0 bases, there was a span of 15 bases.

The rearrangement joins TRBV29-1 to TRBJ1-2; TRBD1 agrees at 9 bases. The CDR3 is 14 amino acids. Germline values: CDR1 SQVTM, CDR2 ANQGSEA. The ends lost 6 bases at V and 3 bases at J; junction bases unmatched: 8. The CDR3 loop reads CSVGPGQGYYGYTF. The CDR3 nucleotides read TGCAGCGTAGGACCGGGACAGGGATACTATGGCTACACCTTC.

V gene TRBV12-5 combines with J gene TRBJ2-7; D is uncertain. The CDR3 covers 13 residues. Germline loops: CDR1 LGHNT, CDR2 FRNRAP. Between the trimmed V and J ends, which lost 2 bases and 6 bases, there was a span of 11 bases. CDR3 amino acids: CASGLFPYPEQYF. CDR3 DNA: TGTGCTAGTGGTTTGTTCCCCTACCCCGAGCAGTACTTC.

This clone was counted only a few times. The chain carries TRBV27 and TRBJ1-2, with no clear D. Trimming shortened V by 6 bases and J by 5 bases, and 16 bases separated the two germline ends. CDR3 length: 14 amino acids. The germline CDR1 and CDR2 sequences are MNHEY and SMNVEV (reference sequence). The CDR3 sequence: CASSLDGALYGYTF. CDR3 DNA sequence: TGTGCCAGCAGCCTCGACGGAGCCCTGTATGGCTACACCTTC.

This chain links TRBV2 with TRBJ2-7; D is tentatively TRBD1 or TRBD2 (6 bases each). This CDR3 contains 13 residues. V lost 9 bases, J lost 6 bases, and 18 bases lay in between. From germline, CDR1 is SNHLY and CDR2 FYNNEI. The CDR3 reads CASDWVGGPEQYF. The CDR3 DNA follows: TGTGCCAGTGACTGGGTCGGGGGCCCCGAGCAGTACTTC.

The rearrangement links TRBV6-1 to TRBJ2-1; D perhaps matches TRBD2 (6 bases). CDR1 is MNHNS, CDR2 SASEGT, per germline. The V and J ends lost 9 bases and 10 bases respectively, with 16 bases between them. The CDR3 length is 12 residues. CDR3 nucleotides: TGTGCCAGTCTTCGGGACTCCCTAGAGCAGTTCTTC. Translated, it gives CASLRDSLEQFF.

The rearrangement uses TRBV11-2 and TRBJ2-3; possible D gene TRBD1, 6 bases. Trimming pared 5 bases from V and 5 bases from J, leaving 14 bases between. The CDR3 runs 14 residues. Germline loops: CDR1 SGHAT, CDR2 FQNNGV. This chain's CDR3 is CASSPTLGGDTQYF. The CDR3 DNA is TGTGCCAGCAGCCCAACTTTAGGGGGAGATACGCAGTATTTT.

This chain connects TRBV6-6 to TRBJ2-1; 9 bases map to TRBD2. V was clipped by 8 bases and J by 2 bases; unmatched bases: 7. This CDR3 is built from 15 residues. CDR1 is MNHNY, CDR2 SVGAGI, per germline (reference sequence). The CDR3 bases are TGTGCCAGCCGGGGCGGACTAGCGCCCTACAATGAGCAGTTCTTC. Amino acid sequence: CASRGGLAPYNEQFF.

This chain connects TRBV6-5 to TRBJ2-7; D perhaps matches TRBD1 (6 bases). The CDR3 spans 14 residues. V was cut by 7 bases and J by 7 bases, with 20 bases left in between. CDR1 is MNHEY and CDR2 is SVGAGI in the germline V gene. This chain's CDR3 is CASIALLGAEEQYF. The CDR3 region has the DNA TGTGCCAGCATAGCTCTATTGGGGGCTGAAGAGCAGTACTTC.

The gene calls are TRBV5-1 and TRBJ2-4, with 16 bases fitting TRBD2. The junction had 6 bases not matched to a gene; V was cut back by 0 bases and J by 6 bases. The germline gives CDR1 SGHRS, CDR2 YFSETQ. CDR3 length: 18 amino acids. The CDR3 loop is CASSLVGLAGGPGNIQYF. DNA of the CDR3: TGCGCCAGCAGCTTGGTGGGACTAGCGGGAGGGCCGGGAAACATTCAGTACTTC.

The genes are TRBV27 and TRBJ2-7, with D perhaps TRBD2 (5 bases). Germline values: CDR1 MNHEY, CDR2 SMNVEV (reference sequence). V lost 6 bases to trimming and J lost 5 bases, with 20 bases between them. This CDR3 is 15 amino acids long. CDR3 bases: TGTGCCAGCAGCCTTATCGGCACGGGGTACCACGAGCAGTACTTC. Its translation is CASSLIGTGYHEQYF.

With respect to this clone: In the same sample, other DNA sequences code for this CDR3. This rearrangement joins TRBV11-2 to TRBJ2-1, with TRBD2 matching 9 bases. Per germline, CDR1 SGHAT and CDR2 FQNNGV. Trimming cost V 1 base and J 4 bases; bases outside gene matches: 5. CDR3 length: 16 amino acids. CDR3 sequence (DNA): TGTGCCAGCAGCTTAGGACTAGCGGACAAGTACAATGAGCAGTTCTTC. This codes for CASSLGLADKYNEQFF. The complete variable domain, with remaining parts taken from reference TRBV11-2 and TRBJ2-1, reads EAGVAQSPRYKIIEKRQSVAFWCNPISGHATLYWYQQILGQGPKLLIQFQNNGVVDDSQLPKDRFSAERLKGVDSTLKIQPAKLEDSAVYLCASSLGLADKYNEQFFGPGTRLTVL.